The 32 T cell receptor beta chains in this list originate from one sample, sequenced in a study of regulatory T cells in long-lasting Graves disease. Specified time point: persistent/refractory GD, antithyroid drugs over 5 years with positive TRAb. Generation of the TCR library employed RNA extracted from PBMCs. The authors built TCR beta libraries using iRepertoire HTBI primers and Arm-PCR of CDR3 regions. One entry per CDR3 protein results from TCRdb running MiXCR on the multiplex PCR reads. The sample holds approximately 440,000 distinct CDR3 sequences, roughly a quarter seen once. The sample consisted of peripheral blood mononuclear cells (PBMCs), taken when the disease was refractory, from a patient treated with antithyroid drugs. The receptor source for this set is a female donor with Graves disease.

The rearrangement joins TRBV30 to TRBJ1-5, with D unclear. V shed 5 bases and J shed 3 bases, with 14 bases lying between them. Germline V lookup: CDR1 GTSNPN, CDR2 SVGIG (reference sequence). The CDR3 is 14 amino acids. CDR3 nucleotide sequence: TGTGCCTGGGGCGCCGGCAGAGACAATCAGCCCCAGCATTTT. It codes for CAWGAGRDNQPQHF.

The chain carries TRBV4-1 and TRBJ2-5; 8 bases are a match to TRBD2. Germline trimming cut 0 bases from V and 7 bases from J; bases unmatched to any gene: 7. The CDR3 is made up of 15 amino acids. Germline loops: CDR1 MGHRA, CDR2 YSYEKL. The CDR3 sequence is CASSQEEREIGTQYF. The CDR3 DNA reads TGCGCCAGCAGCCAAGAGGAGCGGGAGATCGGGACCCAGTACTTC.

The chain has TRBV7-8 and TRBJ1-2, with D hard to call. V gave up 11 bases and J gave up 8 bases, with 18 bases separating them. The CDR3 covers 12 residues. Looked up from germline, CDR1 is SGHVS and CDR2 is FQNEAQ. CDR3 coding DNA: TGTGCCGGCATCCTTGGGATAGGGGGCTACACCTTC. Translated: CAGILGIGGYTF. Variable domain in full (rest from reference TRBV7-8 and TRBJ1-2): GAGVSQSPRYKVAKRGQDVALRCDPISGHVSLFWYQQALGQGPEFLTYFQNEAQLDKSGLPSDRFFAERPEGSVSTLKIQRTQQEDSAVYLCAGILGIGGYTFGSGTRLTVV.

The rearrangement uses TRBV5-1 and TRBJ2-2, with a weak D call TRBD2 (5 bases). V was shortened by 5 bases and J by 2 bases, with 10 bases between the two germline ends. Germline CDR1 reads SGHRS; CDR2 reads YFSETQ. The CDR3 consists of 14 residues. DNA for the CDR3: TGCGCCAGCAGAGTAGCGTTAAACACCGGGGAGCTGTTTTTT. Translation: CASRVALNTGELFF.

This clonotype showed up many times. The chain has TRBV2 and TRBJ1-5, with unresolved D. Trimming left V 0 bases short and J 3 bases short, with 12 bases between. This CDR3 has 16 amino acids. Germline V gene lookup returns CDR1 SNHLY and CDR2 FYNNEI. This CDR3 reads CASSEAWPIYNQPQHF. The DNA for the CDR3 is TGTGCCAGCAGTGAAGCGTGGCCGATTTACAATCAGCCCCAGCATTTT.

The genes are TRBV4-3 and TRBJ2-7; a possible D gene is TRBD2 (6 bases). Germline V CDR1 and CDR2: LGHNA, YSLEER. Between the trimmed V and J ends, which lost 3 bases and 3 bases, there was a span of 18 bases. The CDR3 runs to 16 residues. The CDR3 spells CASSHFLGDSDYEQYF. In DNA form, the CDR3 reads TGCGCCAGCAGCCATTTTCTGGGGGACTCTGACTACGAGCAGTACTTC.

Points on this clonotype: A read error is likely, as this CDR3 ends without the conserved phenylalanine or tryptophan. The chain uses TRBV3-1 and TRBJ2-2, with unresolved D. V lost 2 bases, J lost 0 bases, and 7 bases lay in between. The CDR3 contains 15 residues. CDR1 and CDR2 from the germline V gene are LGHDT and YNNKEL (reference sequence). Here the CDR3 reads CASSQLSPNTGELFC. CDR3 sequence (DNA): TGTGCCAGCAGCCAATTAAGCCCGAACACCGGGGAGCTGTTTTGT.

The chain has TRBV5-1 and TRBJ2-2; D is unclear. The CDR3 spans 14 residues. V was clipped by 2 bases and J by 2 bases, with 7 bases between them. The germline gives CDR1 SGHRS, CDR2 YFSETQ. The CDR3: CASSLSHNTGELFF. The CDR3 DNA follows: TGCGCCAGCAGCTTAAGCCATAACACCGGGGAGCTGTTTTTT.

Comments on this clonotype: Possible read error: a much larger clone is one base away. V usage is TRBV20-1 and J usage is TRBJ1-4; no clear D. Germline values: CDR1 DFQATT, CDR2 SNEGSKA (reference sequence). The length of the CDR3 is 13 residues. The chain's CDR3 is CNARELALGKLFF. Here the CDR3 DNA reads TGCAATGCTAGAGAGCTCGCTCTGGGAAAACTGTTTTTT.

The chain uses TRBV30 and TRBJ2-5; 12 bases align to TRBD2. V was clipped by 1 base and J by 5 bases; unmatched bases: 2. The CDR3 extends over 14 amino acids. The germline gives CDR1 GTSNPN, CDR2 SVGIG (reference sequence). For the CDR3, the DNA is TGTGCCTGGAGTGGGCTAGCGGGAGGGGAGACCCAGTACTTC. This codes for CAWSGLAGGETQYF.

This clonotype came up a few times. The V and J genes are TRBV11-2 and TRBJ2-7; no clear D. This CDR3 is 12 amino acids long. In germline, CDR1 is SGHAT, CDR2 FQNNGV. The germline V and J ends were trimmed by 5 bases and 4 bases, with 9 bases remaining between them. CDR3 in DNA: TGTGCCAGCAGCGCCACCAAATACGAGCAGTACTTC. Its translation is CASSATKYEQYF.

This sequence joins TRBV5-1 and TRBJ2-7; the D gene is possibly TRBD2 (6 bases). The CDR3 is made up of 15 amino acids. V was trimmed by 0 bases and J by 4 bases, leaving 14 bases between them. Germline V CDR1 and CDR2: SGHRS, YFSETQ. CDR3 DNA sequence: TGCGCCAGCAGCTTGGATGTGGGAGGAGGATACGAGCAGTACTTC. Protein: CASSLDVGGGYEQYF. The full variable domain, with the rest looked up from reference TRBV5-1 and TRBJ2-7, is KAGVTQTPRYLIKTRGQQVTLSCSPISGHRSVSWYQQTPGQGLQFLFEYFSETQRNKGNFPGRFSGRQFSNSRSEMNVSTLELGDSALYLCASSLDVGGGYEQYFGPGTRLTVT.

This rearrangement joins TRBV12-3 or TRBV12-4 to TRBJ1-2; D not resolved. The CDR3 runs 10 residues. V gave up 6 bases and J gave up 9 bases, with 8 bases separating them. The CDR3 DNA reads TGTGCCAGCAGGGGTGTGAGCTACACCTTC. Amino acid sequence: CASRGVSYTF.

This clonotype was counted at least ten times. The chain has TRBV6-1 and TRBJ1-2; tentative D call: TRBD1 (5 bases). Germline V gene lookup returns CDR1 MNHNS and CDR2 SASEGT. CDR3 length: 13 residues. Trimming cost V 6 bases and J 0 bases, with 8 bases left between them. CDR3 coding DNA: TGTGCCAGCAGACAGACAGCTAACTATGGCTACACCTTC. Translated: CASRQTANYGYTF.

The chain carries TRBV20-1 and TRBJ2-1; 12 nucleotides align to TRBD2. The germline gives CDR1 DFQATT, CDR2 SNEGSKA (reference sequence). CDR3 length equals 14 residues. With V trimmed by 5 bases and J by 10 bases, 9 bases remained unmatched. The DNA for the CDR3 is TGCAGTGCTGTGACTAGCGGGAGACGGGGGGAGCAGTTCTTC. Its protein product is CSAVTSGRRGEQFF.

A note on this clonotype: This may arise from a read error, as a much more abundant clone is one base away. This rearrangement joins TRBV2 to TRBJ1-2, with 8 bases that match TRBD1. The CDR3 extends over 13 amino acids. V was pared by 4 bases and J by 8 bases, with 6 bases of the junction left unmatched. Germline lookup yields CDR1 SNHLY and CDR2 FYNNEI. The CDR3 sequence is CASSAGTGDGYTF. The CDR3 nucleotides are TGTGCCAGCAGTGCCGGGACAGGAGACGGCTACACCTTC.

As for this clonotype: One base away lies a much larger clone, so this may be a sequencing read error. The chain recombines TRBV5-1 with TRBJ1-4; a weak D match, TRBD1 (6 bases). Per the germline V gene, CDR1 is SGHRS and CDR2 is YFSETQ. The CDR3 has 14 amino acids. Trimming left V 3 bases short and J 5 bases short, with 11 bases between. The CDR3 loop reads CASSYGQQNEKLFF. CDR3 sequence (DNA): TGCGCCAGCAGCTACGGACAGCAGAATGAAAAACTGTTTTTT.

The V call is TRBV20-1, the J call TRBJ2-3, with D possibly being TRBD1 (5 bases). V was cut by 3 bases and J by 2 bases, with 15 bases left in between. Germline V gene data show CDR1 as DFQATT and CDR2 as SNEGSKA (reference sequence). This CDR3 comprises 15 residues. The CDR3 sequence is CSARTRTSNTDTQYF. CDR3 coding DNA: TGCAGTGCTAGGACCCGGACATCGAACACAGATACGCAGTATTTT.

This clonotype was counted at least ten times. The genes are TRBV28 and TRBJ1-2, with D unclear. The CDR3 spans 10 residues. Trimming shortened V by 4 bases and J by 8 bases, and 5 bases separated the two germline ends. Germline CDR1 reads MDHEN; CDR2 reads SYDVKM. The DNA of the CDR3 is TGTGCCAGCAGTTCCAGGGGCTACACCTTC. Translation: CASSSRGYTF.

This clonotype appeared many times. The chain recombines TRBV28 with TRBJ1-2, with 9 bases identical to TRBD1. The CDR3 has 15 amino acids. The junction had 6 bases not matched to a gene; V was cut back by 5 bases and J by 2 bases. Per the germline V gene, CDR1 is MDHEN and CDR2 is SYDVKM. The CDR3 sequence: CASSPGGQGNYGYTF. In DNA form, the CDR3 reads TGTGCCAGCAGTCCGGGCGGACAGGGGAACTATGGCTACACCTTC.

This clonotype was picked up a small number of times. The chain links TRBV25-1 to TRBJ1-1; tentatively, D is TRBD1 (5 bases). Germline CDR1 is MGHDK and CDR2 is SYGVNS. V was cut by 0 bases and J by 3 bases, with 8 bases left in between. The CDR3 is 14 residues long. CDR3 in amino acids: CASSEYREDTEAFF. DNA of the CDR3: TGTGCCAGCAGTGAATACAGGGAAGACACTGAAGCTTTCTTT.

There are a few counts of this clonotype. The chain links TRBV6-2 or TRBV6-3 to TRBJ2-2, with unresolved D. CDR1 is MNHEY, CDR2 SVGEGT, per germline. V lost 2 bases, J lost 5 bases, and 15 bases lay in between. The CDR3 totals 16 residues. The CDR3 DNA reads TGTGCCAGCAGTTACGATCTGTGGGGTAGGACCGGGGAGCTGTTTTTT. Its translation: CASSYDLWGRTGELFF.

This clonotype was counted a few times. One end of the junction varies from germline; a read error may be responsible. The V and J genes are TRBV6-5 and TRBJ2-7; D unresolved. Germline CDR1 reads MNHEY; CDR2 reads SVGAGI. The CDR3 length is 12 residues. In nucleotides, the CDR3 is TGTGCCAGCAGTTACTCGCCAGCCCCGTTCTTTTTC. Protein: CASSYSPAPFFF.

This rearrangement joins TRBV5-1 to TRBJ1-2; 8 bases are shared with TRBD1. Germline-derived CDR1 and CDR2 are SGHRS and YFSETQ. This CDR3 contains 16 residues. The V segment lost 5 bases and the J segment 6 bases; nucleotides outside the gene matches: 15. The DNA for the CDR3 is TGCGCCAGCAGTTCTGACAGGGGCGCGATATTTAATGGCTACACCTTC. The encoded protein is CASSSDRGAIFNGYTF.

At least ten counts were recorded for this clonotype. The chain joins TRBV2 to TRBJ1-6, with 9 bases that match TRBD1. V trimming: 5 bases; J trimming: 4 bases; junction bases outside the gene matches: 6. CDR1 and CDR2 (germline): SNHLY, FYNNEI. The CDR3 consists of 16 residues. CDR3 loop: CASSPGQGTYNSPLHF. The CDR3 DNA reads as TGTGCCAGCAGTCCCGGACAGGGGACATATAATTCACCCCTCCACTTT.

In its sample, this clonotype was seen once. The chain employs TRBV5-1 and TRBJ2-6; 7 bases line up with TRBD1. This CDR3 has 15 residues. The ends lost 3 bases at V and 0 bases at J; junction bases unmatched: 0. Per the germline V gene, CDR1 is SGHRS and CDR2 is YFSETQ. This CDR3 is CASSWDSSGANVLTF. DNA of the CDR3: TGCGCCAGCAGCTGGGACAGCTCTGGGGCCAACGTCCTGACTTTC.

The chain couples TRBV2 to TRBJ2-6; 10 bases match TRBD1. CDR1 and CDR2 from the germline V gene are SNHLY and FYNNEI. V was clipped by 4 bases and J by 2 bases; unmatched bases: 14. CDR3 size: 20 residues. The CDR3 DNA reads as TGTGCCAGCAGTGTCGTGGGCACGGGACAGGGGTCGGCTGGGGCCAACGTCCTGACTTTC. Translated, it gives CASSVVGTGQGSAGANVLTF. The complete variable domain, with remaining parts taken from reference TRBV2 and TRBJ2-6, reads EPEVTQTPSHQVTQMGQEVILRCVPISNHLYFYWYRQILGQKVEFLVSFYNNEISEKSEIFDDQFSVERPDGSNFTLKIRSTKLEDSAMYFCASSVVGTGQGSAGANVLTFGAGSRLTVL.

Many counts were recorded for this clonotype. The V call is TRBV7-9, the J call TRBJ1-4; 9 bases map to TRBD1. The V segment lost 3 bases and the J segment 8 bases; nucleotides outside the gene matches: 10. Germline CDR1 SEHNR, CDR2 FQNEAQ (reference sequence). This CDR3 contains 16 residues. CDR3 sequence (DNA): TGTGCCAGCAGCTTCCCGCCGGGACAGGGCTCGGAAAAACTGTTTTTT. This encodes CASSFPPGQGSEKLFF.

This clonotype showed up just a few times. The rearrangement links TRBV6-1 to TRBJ2-7; TRBD2 aligns across 15 bases. Germline V gene lookup returns CDR1 MNHNS and CDR2 SASEGT. This CDR3 comprises 16 residues. Losses at the gene ends were 6 bases for V and 6 bases for J; bases not matched to a gene: 9. The DNA for the CDR3 is TGTGCCAGCAGCCGGGGGACTAGCGGGAGGCTAGGCGAGCAGTACTTC. This translates into CASSRGTSGRLGEQYF.

The J gene is TRBJ2-2, the V gene TRBV19, with D unresolved. Per the germline V gene, CDR1 is LNHDA and CDR2 is SQIVND (reference sequence). V dropped 9 bases and J dropped 3 bases, with 11 bases sitting between them. The CDR3 is 13 residues long. The CDR3: CASTPVDTGELFF. The CDR3 DNA sequence: TGTGCCAGCACCCCCGTGGACACCGGGGAGCTGTTTTTT.

This clonotype has at least ten counts. The chain recombines TRBV2 with TRBJ1-1, with TRBD1 as a possible D gene (6 bases). V lost 10 bases and J lost 2, with 17 bases in between. CDR1 is SNHLY, CDR2 FYNNEI, per germline. This CDR3 is 14 amino acids long. In DNA, the CDR3 is TGTGCCATTAGGGGGAAGGCCCCAAACACTGAAGCTTTCTTT. Its protein is CAIRGKAPNTEAFF.

In this sample, this clonotype turned up a few times. The chain carries TRBV7-9 and TRBJ2-4; TRBD2 is a possible D gene (5 bases). The V gene's germline CDR1 is SEHNR and CDR2 FQNEAQ (reference sequence). V was cut by 1 base and J by 0 bases, with 13 bases left in between. The CDR3 consists of 17 residues. The CDR3 bases are TGTGCCAGCAGCTTAGTTAGGACTCCGTTAGCCAAAAACATTCAGTACTTC. Protein sequence: CASSLVRTPLAKNIQYF.